The 4 T cell receptor beta chains given below trace back to one sample, sequenced in a study of vaccination effects on CD4 cells after COVID-19. No antigens are known for them. CD4+ T cells specific for antigen were expanded with viral peptide pools by the ViraFEST assay before sequencing. Investigators separated out CD4+ T cells once about eleven days of culture had passed. By PCR, the person was confirmed to have had SARS-CoV-2 infection between March and December 2020. Only in-frame clones appear in the TCRdb table, and some are missing; sequencing was by immunoSEQ multiplex PCR. Of some 40,000 clones in the sample, 73% are singletons; the top ten hold roughly 33%. The source was CD4+ T cells from PBMCs cultured with a peptide pool, collected before COVID-19 vaccination. The origin of the receptors is a human donor who had a prior SARS-CoV-2 infection.

The chain links TRBV5-6 to TRBJ2-2; 7 bases align to TRBD2. Germline CDR1 is SGHDT and CDR2 is YYEEEE. V lost 1 base, J lost 8 bases, and 2 bases stayed unmatched. This CDR3 region has 13 residues. The CDR3, as DNA: TGTGCCAGCAGCTTGTGGGGACTAGGGGAGCTGTTTTTT. Translation gives CASSLWGLGELFF.

The genes are TRBV24-1 and TRBJ1-1, with D maybe TRBD1 (6 bases). The CDR3 contains 11 residues. The V end lost 4 bases, the J end lost 9 bases, and 8 bases lay between the germline ends. Germline CDR1 reads KGHDR; CDR2 reads SFDVKD. The CDR3 region has the DNA TGTGCCACCAGTGACGGGACAAAAGCTTTCTTT. It encodes CATSDGTKAFF.

This clone was counted a few times. The chain joins TRBV19 to TRBJ1-3; no clear D. CDR3 length: 15 amino acids. V lost 5 bases to trimming and J lost 0 bases, with 11 bases between them. Looked up from germline, CDR1 is LNHDA and CDR2 is SQIVND (reference sequence). The CDR3 DNA reads TGTGCCAGTAGTCGATCTTACTACTCTGGAAACACCATATATTTT. It is translated as CASSRSYYSGNTIYF. Full variable domain (remainder filled in from reference TRBV19 and TRBJ1-3): DGGITQSPKYLFRKEGQNVTLSCEQNLNHDAMYWYRQDPGQGLRLIYYSQIVNDFQKGDIAEGYSVSREKKESFPLTVTSAQKNPTAFYLCASSRSYYSGNTIYFGEGSWLTVV.

V is TRBV19 and J is TRBJ2-7, with 10 bases aligning to TRBD1. Germline V gene lookup returns CDR1 LNHDA and CDR2 SQIVND (reference sequence). The CDR3 consists of 17 residues. The junction had 13 bases not matched to a gene; V was cut back by 4 bases and J by 4 bases. CDR3 residues: CASSKEIPGQGKYEQYF. In DNA form, the CDR3 reads TGTGCCAGTAGTAAAGAAATCCCGGGACAGGGGAAGTACGAGCAGTACTTC.